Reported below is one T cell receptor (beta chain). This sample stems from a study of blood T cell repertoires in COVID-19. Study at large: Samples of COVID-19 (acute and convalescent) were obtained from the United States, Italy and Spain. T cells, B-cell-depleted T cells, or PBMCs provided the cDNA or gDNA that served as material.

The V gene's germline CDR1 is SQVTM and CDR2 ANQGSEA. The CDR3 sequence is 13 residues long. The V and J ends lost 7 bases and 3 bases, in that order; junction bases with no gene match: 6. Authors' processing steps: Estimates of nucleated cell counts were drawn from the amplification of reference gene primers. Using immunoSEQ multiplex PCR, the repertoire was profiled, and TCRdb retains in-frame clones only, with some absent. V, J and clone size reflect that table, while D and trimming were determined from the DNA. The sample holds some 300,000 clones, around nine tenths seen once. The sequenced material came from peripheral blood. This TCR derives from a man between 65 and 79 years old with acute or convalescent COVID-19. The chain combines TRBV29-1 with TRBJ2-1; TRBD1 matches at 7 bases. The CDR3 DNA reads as TGCAGCGGAGGGACAGCGATCTACAATGAGCAGTTCTTC. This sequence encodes CSGGTAIYNEQFF.